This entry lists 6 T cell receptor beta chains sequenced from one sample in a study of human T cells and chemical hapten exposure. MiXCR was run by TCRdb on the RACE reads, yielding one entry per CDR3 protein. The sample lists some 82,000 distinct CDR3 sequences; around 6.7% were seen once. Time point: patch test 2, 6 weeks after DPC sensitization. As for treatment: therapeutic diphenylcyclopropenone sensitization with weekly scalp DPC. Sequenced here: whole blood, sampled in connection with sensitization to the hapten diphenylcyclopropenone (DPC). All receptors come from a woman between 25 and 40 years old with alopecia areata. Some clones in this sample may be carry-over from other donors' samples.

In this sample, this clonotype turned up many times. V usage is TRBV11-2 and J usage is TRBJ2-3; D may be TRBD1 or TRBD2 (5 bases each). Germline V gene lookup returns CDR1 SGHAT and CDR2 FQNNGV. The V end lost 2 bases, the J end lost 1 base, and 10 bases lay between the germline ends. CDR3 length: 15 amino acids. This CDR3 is CASSLWGSGTDTQYF. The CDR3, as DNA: TGTGCCAGCAGCTTATGGGGGAGTGGCACAGATACGCAGTATTTT.

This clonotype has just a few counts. CDR3 DNA sequence: TGTGCCAGCAGTCCAACCCCCTGGAATGGCTACACCTTC. Translated: CASSPTPWNGYTF. This chain joins TRBV25-1 and TRBJ1-2; D remains ambiguous. Germline CDR1 MGHDK, CDR2 SYGVNS. Trimming shortened V by 5 bases and J by 6 bases, and 13 bases separated the two germline ends. The CDR3 has 13 amino acids.

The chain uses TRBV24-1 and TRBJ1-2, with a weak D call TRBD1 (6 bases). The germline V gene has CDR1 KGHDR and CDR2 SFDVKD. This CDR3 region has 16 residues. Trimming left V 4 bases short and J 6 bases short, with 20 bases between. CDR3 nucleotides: TGTGCCACCAGTGAGATGACCCAGGGGTATCATCATGGCTACACCTTC. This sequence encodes CATSEMTQGYHHGYTF.

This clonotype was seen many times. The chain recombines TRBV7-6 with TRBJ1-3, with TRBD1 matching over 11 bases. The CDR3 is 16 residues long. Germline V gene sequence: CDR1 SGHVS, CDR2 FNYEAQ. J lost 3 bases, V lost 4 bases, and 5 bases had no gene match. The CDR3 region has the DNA TGTGCCAGCAGCTCCGGACAGGGGGCTGTTGGAAACACCATATATTTT. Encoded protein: CASSSGQGAVGNTIYF.

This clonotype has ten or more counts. The CDR3: CSAPAQWQNTEAFF. CDR3 in DNA: TGCAGTGCCCCCGCACAATGGCAGAACACTGAAGCTTTCTTT. The chain uses TRBV20-1 and TRBJ1-1; D ambiguous. V lost 6 bases and J lost 1, with 15 bases in between. The CDR3 is 14 residues long. Germline V gene lookup returns CDR1 DFQATT and CDR2 SNEGSKA (reference sequence).

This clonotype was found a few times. CDR3 residues: CASSYSNTGFSNQPQHF. Written as DNA, the CDR3 is TGTGCCAGCAGTTACTCGAACACAGGGTTTAGCAATCAGCCCCAGCATTTT. The rearrangement uses TRBV6-2 or TRBV6-3 and TRBJ1-5; a possible D gene is TRBD1 (6 bases). CDR3 length: 17 residues. Germline CDR1 is MNHEY and CDR2 is SVGEGT. Deletions cut 0 bases from V and 0 bases from J, with 12 bases between.